This is a list of T cell receptor beta chains from one sample in a study of cytomegalovirus exposure and HLA in healthy donors. Generated by immunoSEQ multiplex PCR, the TCRdb table keeps only in-frame clones and is missing some. The sample holds more than 90,000 clones. Source material: PBMCs. The source is a man aged 30-40 years in good health and CMV-seronegative. Each CDR3 is given with its conserved first and last residue. A D gene is named only where the DNA matches it firmly.

j_call: TRBJ1-5; cdr3_length: 12; v_call: TRBV29-1; d_call: TRBD1; cdr3_nt: TGCAGCGTTCTTACAGGGGAACAGCCCCAGCATTTT; cdr3_aa: CSVLTGEQPQHF
j_call: TRBJ2-7; cdr3_length: 14; v_call: TRBV30; d_call: TRBD2; cdr3_nt: TGTGCCTGGAGTTTACTAGCGGGGGGAGGCGAGCAGTACTTC; cdr3_aa: CAWSLLAGGGEQYF
j_call: TRBJ2-5; cdr3_length: 14; v_call: TRBV9; d_call: -; cdr3_nt: TGTGCCAGCAGCGTAGCGAGCGGCCAAGAGACCCAGTACTTC; cdr3_aa: CASSVASGQETQYF
j_call: TRBJ2-7; cdr3_length: 14; v_call: TRBV11-2; d_call: -; cdr3_nt: TGTGCCAGCAGCTTAGATCTTGGGCCCTACGAGCAGTACTTC; cdr3_aa: CASSLDLGPYEQYF
j_call: TRBJ2-4; cdr3_length: 14; v_call: TRBV29-1; d_call: TRBD1; cdr3_nt: TGCAGCGTTGCCCCCAGGACAGGGGGCATCATTCAGTACTTC; cdr3_aa: CSVAPRTGGIIQYF
j_call: TRBJ2-7; cdr3_length: 13; v_call: TRBV30; d_call: -; cdr3_nt: TGTGCCTGGGCCCGGGACACTCACTACGAGCAGTACTTC; cdr3_aa: CAWARDTHYEQYF
j_call: TRBJ1-1; cdr3_length: 13; v_call: TRBV2; d_call: -; cdr3_nt: TGTGCCAGCAGTACCCGACAGAACACTGAAGCTTTCTTT; cdr3_aa: CASSTRQNTEAFF
j_call: TRBJ2-5; cdr3_length: 14; v_call: TRBV4-2; d_call: -; cdr3_nt: TGTGCCAGCAGCCAAGGCGGGACTCAGGAGACCCAGTACTTC; cdr3_aa: CASSQGGTQETQYF
j_call: TRBJ1-1; cdr3_length: 12; v_call: TRBV18; d_call: -; cdr3_nt: TGTGCCAGCTCACCATCCATACGTGAGGCTTTCTTT; cdr3_aa: CASSPSIREAFF
j_call: TRBJ2-1; cdr3_length: 16; v_call: TRBV7-3; d_call: TRBD2; cdr3_nt: TGTGCCAGCAGCTTAACGGGGACTAGCGGCTACAATGAGCAGTTCTTC; cdr3_aa: CASSLTGTSGYNEQFF
j_call: TRBJ1-3; cdr3_length: 15; v_call: TRBV6-1; d_call: -; cdr3_nt: TGTGCCAGCAGTGAAGCATCAGGGTCTGGAAACACCATATATTTT; cdr3_aa: CASSEASGSGNTIYF
j_call: TRBJ1-2; cdr3_length: 12; v_call: TRBV9; d_call: -; cdr3_nt: TGTGCCAGCCAGAGGGTTAACTATGGCTACACCTTC; cdr3_aa: CASQRVNYGYTF
j_call: TRBJ2-1; cdr3_length: 15; v_call: TRBV5-4; d_call: TRBD1; cdr3_nt: TGTGCCAGCAGCTCAGGACAGGGGGACAAAAATGAGCAGTTCTTC; cdr3_aa: CASSSGQGDKNEQFF
j_call: TRBJ2-3; cdr3_length: 15; v_call: TRBV25-1; d_call: TRBD1; cdr3_nt: TGTGCCAGCAGCGCCGGGACAGGGGGAGTAGATACGCAGTATTTT; cdr3_aa: CASSAGTGGVDTQYF
j_call: TRBJ1-1; cdr3_length: 10; v_call: TRBV6-6; d_call: -; cdr3_nt: TGTGCCAGCGGGCGGGTTGAAGCTTTCTTT; cdr3_aa: CASGRVEAFF
j_call: TRBJ1-2; cdr3_length: 12; v_call: TRBV19; d_call: -; cdr3_nt: TGTGCCAGTAGTGGGGACATAGATGGCTACACCTTC; cdr3_aa: CASSGDIDGYTF
j_call: TRBJ1-4; cdr3_length: 13; v_call: TRBV18; d_call: -; cdr3_nt: TGTGCCAGCTCGTATGGGGAGAATGAAAAACTGTTTTTT; cdr3_aa: CASSYGENEKLFF
j_call: TRBJ2-4; cdr3_length: 17; v_call: TRBV29-1; d_call: -; cdr3_nt: TGCAGCGTTGGGGCACAGGACGTTGGTTACTATAAAAACATTCAGTACTTC; cdr3_aa: CSVGAQDVGYYKNIQYF
j_call: TRBJ2-1; cdr3_length: 15; v_call: TRBV7-8; d_call: TRBD2; cdr3_nt: TGTGCCAGCAGCGCTAGGACTAGTTCATTGAATGAGCAGTTCTTC; cdr3_aa: CASSARTSSLNEQFF
j_call: TRBJ1-1; cdr3_length: 13; v_call: TRBV7-2; d_call: -; cdr3_nt: TGTGCCAGCAGAGTACAGGGTTACACTGAAGCTTTCTTT; cdr3_aa: CASRVQGYTEAFF
j_call: TRBJ2-7; cdr3_length: 19; v_call: TRBV5-1; d_call: TRBD2; cdr3_nt: TGCGCCAGCAGCTTGGTAGGGACTAGCGGGGTGTGGGATTCCTACGAGCAGTACTTC; cdr3_aa: CASSLVGTSGVWDSYEQYF
j_call: TRBJ2-1; cdr3_length: 15; v_call: TRBV7-2; d_call: TRBD1; cdr3_nt: TGTGCCAGCAGCTTTGCCGCCGGGACAGGTGGGGAGCAGTTCTTC; cdr3_aa: CASSFAAGTGGEQFF
j_call: TRBJ2-3; cdr3_length: 19; v_call: TRBV7-2; d_call: TRBD2; cdr3_nt: TGTGCCAGCAGCTTAGCAAGGCTAGCGGGGGGAACATTCACAGATACGCAGTATTTT; cdr3_aa: CASSLARLAGGTFTDTQYF
j_call: TRBJ1-2; cdr3_length: 14; v_call: TRBV18; d_call: TRBD1; cdr3_nt: TGTGCCAGCTCACCCCGGGACAGTAACTATGGCTACACCTTC; cdr3_aa: CASSPRDSNYGYTF
j_call: TRBJ1-2; cdr3_length: 13; v_call: TRBV5-5; d_call: -; cdr3_nt: TGTGCCAGCAGCCCCGGAGTCGACTATGGCTACACCTTC; cdr3_aa: CASSPGVDYGYTF
j_call: TRBJ1-5; cdr3_length: 16; v_call: TRBV5-6; d_call: -; cdr3_nt: TGTGCCAGCAGCTTGGGGAATTGGGGCGGCAATCAGCCCCAGCATTTT; cdr3_aa: CASSLGNWGGNQPQHF
j_call: TRBJ1-1; cdr3_length: 13; v_call: TRBV19; d_call: TRBD1; cdr3_nt: TGTGCCAGCCGGGACAGCTTGAACACTGAAGCTTTCTTT; cdr3_aa: CASRDSLNTEAFF
j_call: TRBJ2-1; cdr3_length: 16; v_call: TRBV5-1; d_call: TRBD2; cdr3_nt: TGCGCCAGCAGCTTGGCCGGGACTAGCGTTACCAATGAGCAGTTCTTC; cdr3_aa: CASSLAGTSVTNEQFF
j_call: TRBJ1-2; cdr3_length: 17; v_call: TRBV5-5; d_call: -; cdr3_nt: TGTGCCAGCAGCTTGGAGGGGAAGGGCAGGGCTAACTATGGCTACACCTTC; cdr3_aa: CASSLEGKGRANYGYTF
j_call: TRBJ1-6; cdr3_length: 14; v_call: TRBV7-2; d_call: -; cdr3_nt: TGTGCCAGCAGCCCCCGGAGGGATGATTCACCCCTCCACTTT; cdr3_aa: CASSPRRDDSPLHF
j_call: TRBJ1-2; cdr3_length: 14; v_call: TRBV13; d_call: TRBD1; cdr3_nt: TGTGCCAGCAGCTTGTTCGAGGGGGCACATGGCTACACCTTC; cdr3_aa: CASSLFEGAHGYTF
j_call: TRBJ2-3; cdr3_length: 16; v_call: TRBV5-1; d_call: TRBD2; cdr3_nt: TGCACCAGCAGGTCTCACGGGGGGGCCGGGACAGATACGCAGTATTTT; cdr3_aa: CTSRSHGGAGTDTQYF
j_call: TRBJ2-3; cdr3_length: 17; v_call: TRBV13; d_call: TRBD2; cdr3_nt: TGTGCCAGCAGCCCGGAAGGGACTAGCGGTACCGCGGATACGCAGTATTTT; cdr3_aa: CASSPEGTSGTADTQYF